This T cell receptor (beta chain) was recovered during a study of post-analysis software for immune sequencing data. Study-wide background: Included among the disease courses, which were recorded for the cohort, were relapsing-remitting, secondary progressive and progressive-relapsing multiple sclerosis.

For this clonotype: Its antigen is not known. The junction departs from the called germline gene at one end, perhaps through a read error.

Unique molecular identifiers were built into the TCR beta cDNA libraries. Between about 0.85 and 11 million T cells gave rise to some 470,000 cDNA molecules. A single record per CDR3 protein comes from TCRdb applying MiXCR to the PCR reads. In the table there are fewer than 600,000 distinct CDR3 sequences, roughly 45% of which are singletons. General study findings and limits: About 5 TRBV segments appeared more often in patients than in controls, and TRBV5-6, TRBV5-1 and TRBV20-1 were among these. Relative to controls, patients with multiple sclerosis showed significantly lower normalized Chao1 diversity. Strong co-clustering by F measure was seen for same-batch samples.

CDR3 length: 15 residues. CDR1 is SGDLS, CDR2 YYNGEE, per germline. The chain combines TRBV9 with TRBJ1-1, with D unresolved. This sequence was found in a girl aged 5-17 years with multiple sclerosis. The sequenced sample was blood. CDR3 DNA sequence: TGTGCCGGCAGCGCCGAGGGTTGGGGGAACACTGAAGCTTTCTTT. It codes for CAGSAEGWGNTEAFF. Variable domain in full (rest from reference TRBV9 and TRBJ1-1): DSGVTQTPKHLITATGQRVTLRCSPRSGDLSVYWYQQSLDQGLQFLIQYYNGEERAKGNILERFSAQQFPDLHSELNLSSLELGDSALYFCAGSAEGWGNTEAFFGQGTRLTVV.